This T cell receptor beta chain is from a study of lymphopenia after photon versus proton radiotherapy. Whole-study results and caveats: Photon-treated patients lost naive T cells and TCR diversity; proton-treated stayed stable. Post-nadir TCR diversity decline inversely tracked overall survival among those who died. Only patients who died were analyzed for survival; proton advantage is unproven.

Germline assignment: CDR1 MDHEN and CDR2 SYDVKM. The CDR3 is 11 residues long. V dropped 5 bases and J dropped 4 bases, with 6 bases sitting between them. The table came from immunoSEQ multiplex PCR; TCRdb's copy has only in-frame clones and leaves some out. The profile shows about 42,000 clones, over 75% of them singletons. This clone turned up a few times. Its target is not known. The specimen comprised peripheral blood, sampled from a patient treated with proton-based radiotherapy. This receptor was obtained from a woman in her seventies with pancreatic cancer. This chain connects TRBV28 to TRBJ2-7, with D uncertain. CDR3 amino acids: CASSGRYEQYF. In DNA form, the CDR3 reads TGTGCCAGCAGTGGCCGATACGAGCAGTACTTC.